The clone carrying this T cell receptor (beta chain) was observed many times. Each CDR3 protein is one row after TCRdb ran MiXCR on the 5' RACE reads. The sample contains 65,000 to 85,000 distinct CDR3 sequences, 5.5% to 6.5% of which appear only once. These data originate in a study of neurological immune-mediated disorders. The sample's time point: longitudinal time-point 2. The unsorted libraries originated from 2 million PBMCs that had been stored at -80 C. CDR1 and CDR2 (germline): SGHRS, YFSETQ. CDR3 length equals 15 residues. J was trimmed by 5 bases and V by 4 bases; bases with no gene match: 6.

The sequence derives from a woman between 55 and 75 years old with multiple sclerosis. Input material: PBMCs. This chain links TRBV5-1 with TRBJ2-2, with TRBD2 matching over 9 bases. CDR3 residues: CASSPSGGNTGELFF. The CDR3 DNA reads as TGCGCCAGCAGCCCGAGCGGGGGGAATACCGGGGAGCTGTTTTTT.